Reported below is one TCR beta chain. Treatment reported: preoperative locoregional IRX-2 cytokine immunotherapy. Samples came from a phase Ib trial of preoperative locoregional IRX-2 cytokine immunotherapy. This record comes from a study of preoperative IRX-2 immunotherapy in early breast cancer. Produced via immunoSEQ multiplex PCR; TCRdb's table is partial and in-frame only. The sample has approximately 30,000 clones, about 95% seen once. Per the germline V gene, CDR1 is MRHNA and CDR2 is SNTAGT. CDR3 length: 15 residues. Trimming took 8 bases from V and 4 from J; bases not matched to a gene: 11. The receptor's source is a human donor with breast cancer. The specimen was collected from a patient treated with IRX-2 immunotherapy. The chain links TRBV6-4 to TRBJ2-1; TRBD2 aligns across 7 bases. CDR3 sequence reads: CASVTKRGSYNEQFF. The DNA for the CDR3 is TGTGCCAGCGTGACCAAGCGGGGTTCTTACAATGAGCAGTTCTTC.